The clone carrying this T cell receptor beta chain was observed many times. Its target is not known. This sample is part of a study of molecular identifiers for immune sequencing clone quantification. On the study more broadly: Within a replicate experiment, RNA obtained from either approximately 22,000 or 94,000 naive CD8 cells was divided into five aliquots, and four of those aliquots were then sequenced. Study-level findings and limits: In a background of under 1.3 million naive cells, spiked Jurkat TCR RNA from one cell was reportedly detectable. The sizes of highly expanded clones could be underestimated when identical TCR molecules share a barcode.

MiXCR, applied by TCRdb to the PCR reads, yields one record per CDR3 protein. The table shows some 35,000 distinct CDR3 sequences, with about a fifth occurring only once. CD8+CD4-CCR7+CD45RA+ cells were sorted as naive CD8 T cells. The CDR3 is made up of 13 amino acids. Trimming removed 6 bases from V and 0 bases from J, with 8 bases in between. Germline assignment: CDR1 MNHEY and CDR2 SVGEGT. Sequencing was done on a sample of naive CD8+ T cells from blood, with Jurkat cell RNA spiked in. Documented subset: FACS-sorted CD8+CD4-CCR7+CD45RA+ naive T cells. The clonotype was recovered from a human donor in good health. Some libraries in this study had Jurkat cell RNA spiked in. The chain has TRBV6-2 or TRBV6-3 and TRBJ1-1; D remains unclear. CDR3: CASRLHMNTEAFF. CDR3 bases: TGTGCCAGCAGACTACATATGAACACTGAAGCTTTCTTT.